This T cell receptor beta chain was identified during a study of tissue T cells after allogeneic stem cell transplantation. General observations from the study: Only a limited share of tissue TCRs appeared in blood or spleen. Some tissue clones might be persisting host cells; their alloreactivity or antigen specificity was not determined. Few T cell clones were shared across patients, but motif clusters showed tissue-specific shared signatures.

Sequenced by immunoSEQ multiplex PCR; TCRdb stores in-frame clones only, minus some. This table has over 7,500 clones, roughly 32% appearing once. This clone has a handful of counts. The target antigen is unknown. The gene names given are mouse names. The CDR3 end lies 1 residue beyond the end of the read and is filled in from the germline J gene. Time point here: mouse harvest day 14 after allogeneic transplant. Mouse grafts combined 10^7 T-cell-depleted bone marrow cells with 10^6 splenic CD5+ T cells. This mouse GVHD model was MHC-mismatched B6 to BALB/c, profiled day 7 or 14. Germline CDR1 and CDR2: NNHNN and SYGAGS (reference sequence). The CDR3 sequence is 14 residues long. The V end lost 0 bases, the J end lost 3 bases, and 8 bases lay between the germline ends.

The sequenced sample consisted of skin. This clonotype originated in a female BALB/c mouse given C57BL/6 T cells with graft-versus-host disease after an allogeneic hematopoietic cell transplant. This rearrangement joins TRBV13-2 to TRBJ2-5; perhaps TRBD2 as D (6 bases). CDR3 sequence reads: CASGDAGAQDTQYF. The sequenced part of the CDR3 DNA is TGTGCCAGCGGTGATGCTGGGGCTCAAGACACCCAGTAC.